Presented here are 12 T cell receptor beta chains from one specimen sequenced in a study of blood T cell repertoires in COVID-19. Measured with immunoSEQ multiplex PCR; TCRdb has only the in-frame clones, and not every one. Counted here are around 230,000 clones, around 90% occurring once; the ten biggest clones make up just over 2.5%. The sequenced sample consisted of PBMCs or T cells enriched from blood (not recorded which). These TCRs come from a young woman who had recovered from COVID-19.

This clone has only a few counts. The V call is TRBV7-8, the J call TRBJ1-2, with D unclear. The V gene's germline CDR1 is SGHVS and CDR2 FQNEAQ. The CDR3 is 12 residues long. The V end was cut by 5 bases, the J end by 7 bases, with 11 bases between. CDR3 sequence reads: CASSPMAGGYTF. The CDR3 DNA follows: TGTGCCAGCAGCCCCATGGCGGGTGGCTACACCTTC.

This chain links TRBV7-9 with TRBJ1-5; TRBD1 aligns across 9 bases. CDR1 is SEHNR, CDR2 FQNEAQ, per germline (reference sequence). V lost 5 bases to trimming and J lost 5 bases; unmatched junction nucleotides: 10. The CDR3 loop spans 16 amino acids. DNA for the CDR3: TGTGCCAGCAGCCAAGGGGGGACAGGGAGGGATCAGCCCCAGCATTTT. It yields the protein CASSQGGTGRDQPQHF.

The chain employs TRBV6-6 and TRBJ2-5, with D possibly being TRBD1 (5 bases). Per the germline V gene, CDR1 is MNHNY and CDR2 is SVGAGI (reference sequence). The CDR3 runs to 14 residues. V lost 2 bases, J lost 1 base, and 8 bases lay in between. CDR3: CASSYGASQETQYF. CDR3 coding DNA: TGTGCCAGCAGTTACGGGGCCAGCCAAGAGACCCAGTACTTC.

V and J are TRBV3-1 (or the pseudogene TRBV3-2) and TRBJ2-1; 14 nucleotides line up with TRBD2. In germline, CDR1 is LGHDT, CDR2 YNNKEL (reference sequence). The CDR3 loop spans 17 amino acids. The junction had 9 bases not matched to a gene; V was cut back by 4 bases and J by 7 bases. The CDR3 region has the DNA TGTGCCAGCAGCCGACTAGCGGGGGGGCAAATGGGTAATGAGCAGTTCTTC. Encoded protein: CASSRLAGGQMGNEQFF.

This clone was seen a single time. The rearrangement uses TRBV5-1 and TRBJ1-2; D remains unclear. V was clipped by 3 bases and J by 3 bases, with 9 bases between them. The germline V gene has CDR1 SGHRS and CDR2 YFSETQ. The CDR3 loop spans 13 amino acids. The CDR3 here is CASSSLFDYGYTF. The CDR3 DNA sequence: TGCGCCAGCAGCTCCCTGTTTGACTATGGCTACACCTTC.

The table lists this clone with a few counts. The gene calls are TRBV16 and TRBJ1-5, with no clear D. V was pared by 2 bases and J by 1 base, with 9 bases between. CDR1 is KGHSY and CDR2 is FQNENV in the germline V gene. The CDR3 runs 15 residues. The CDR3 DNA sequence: TGTGCCAGCAGCCAAGGCATGGAGAGCAATCAGCCCCAGCATTTT. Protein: CASSQGMESNQPQHF.

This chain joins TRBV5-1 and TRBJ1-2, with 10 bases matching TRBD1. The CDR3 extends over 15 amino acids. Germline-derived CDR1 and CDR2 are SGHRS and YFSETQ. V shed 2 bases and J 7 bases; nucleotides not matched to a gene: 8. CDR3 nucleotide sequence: TGCGCCAGCAGCTTAACGACAGGGGGCGATAGTGGCTACACCTTC. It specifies CASSLTTGGDSGYTF.

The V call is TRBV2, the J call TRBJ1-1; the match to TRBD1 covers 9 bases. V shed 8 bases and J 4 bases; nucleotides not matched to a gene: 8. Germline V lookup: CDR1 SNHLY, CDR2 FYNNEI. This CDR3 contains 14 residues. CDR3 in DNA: TGTGCCAGCGGGACAGGGCCGAGGGGCACTGAAGCTTTCTTT. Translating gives CASGTGPRGTEAFF.

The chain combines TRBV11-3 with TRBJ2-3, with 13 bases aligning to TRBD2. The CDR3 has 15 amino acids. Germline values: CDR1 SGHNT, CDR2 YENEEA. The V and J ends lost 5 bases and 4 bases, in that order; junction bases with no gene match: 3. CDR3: CASSVGTSGADTQYF. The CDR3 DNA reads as TGTGCCAGCAGCGTCGGGACTAGCGGGGCAGATACGCAGTATTTT.

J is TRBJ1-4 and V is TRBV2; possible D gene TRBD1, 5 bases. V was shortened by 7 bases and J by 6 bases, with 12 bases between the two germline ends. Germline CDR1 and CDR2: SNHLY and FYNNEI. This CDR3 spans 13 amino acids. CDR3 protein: CASKRGGDEKLFF. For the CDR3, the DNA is TGTGCCAGCAAGAGGGGAGGTGATGAAAAACTGTTTTTT.

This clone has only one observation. The CDR3 loop reads CASSNGQRHQPYEQYF. CDR3 DNA sequence: TGTGCCAGCAGTAATGGACAGCGACACCAACCCTACGAGCAGTACTTC. The chain links TRBV7-9 to TRBJ2-7; TRBD1 might be the D (6 bases). The CDR3 sequence is 16 residues long. Between the trimmed V and J ends, which lost 6 bases and 2 bases, there was a span of 20 bases. The germline V gene encodes CDR1 SEHNR and CDR2 FQNEAQ (reference sequence).

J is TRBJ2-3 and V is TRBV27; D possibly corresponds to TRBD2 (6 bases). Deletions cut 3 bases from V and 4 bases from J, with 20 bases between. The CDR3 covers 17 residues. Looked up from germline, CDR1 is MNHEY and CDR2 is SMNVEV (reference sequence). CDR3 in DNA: TGTGCCAGCAGTTTCTCTTCTGGGCGGGAAATTCCAGATACGCAGTATTTT. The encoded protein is CASSFSSGREIPDTQYF.